The 7 T cell receptor beta chains below all came from one sample that was sequenced in a study of OX40 agonist ivuxolimab in advanced cancers. Data came from immunoSEQ multiplex PCR; TCRdb stores just in-frame clones and leaves some out. The sample has about 79,000 clones; roughly 85% are singletons. The sequencing used CD4+ or CD8+ T cells sorted from blood, collected in a trial of the OX40 agonist ivuxolimab. These receptors all come from an adult with an advanced solid tumor such as melanoma, head and neck, liver or kidney cancer.

The chain combines TRBV28 with TRBJ1-6; TRBD1 matches at 7 bases. The CDR3 extends over 16 amino acids. The V gene end was trimmed by 1 base and the J gene end by 8 bases; junction bases not matched to a gene: 8. The germline V gene has CDR1 MDHEN and CDR2 SYDVKM. The CDR3 DNA reads TGTGCCAGCAGTTTATCCGGCCAGGGGGTCTATTCACCCCTCCACTTT. It translates to CASSLSGQGVYSPLHF.

This clone appeared a single time. The CDR3 region has the DNA TGTGCCAGCTCACCGCCCGGGACAGGGAGTGGAAACACCATATATTTT. The encoded protein is CASSPPGTGSGNTIYF. This chain connects TRBV18 to TRBJ1-3, with 9 bases fitting TRBD1. The CDR3 covers 16 residues. The trim removed 3 bases at V and 3 bases at J, leaving 6 bases unmatched. Germline values: CDR1 KGHSH, CDR2 LQKENI.

The rearrangement links TRBV27 to TRBJ2-5; D unresolved. Trimming shortened V by 0 bases and J by 4 bases, and 6 bases separated the two germline ends. The CDR3 loop spans 13 amino acids. Germline lookup yields CDR1 MNHEY and CDR2 SMNVEV (reference sequence). CDR3 protein: CASSLSSSETQYF. DNA of the CDR3: TGTGCCAGCAGTTTATCGTCTTCAGAGACCCAGTACTTC.

This clone occurred many times. The chain combines TRBV9 with TRBJ1-3, with D uncertain. V lost 3 bases and J 4 bases, leaving 14 bases between the germline ends. CDR3 length: 15 amino acids. In germline, CDR1 is SGDLS, CDR2 YYNGEE. The CDR3 bases are TGTGCCAGCAGCGGCAAAAAAGCTTCCGGAAACACCATATATTTT. Protein: CASSGKKASGNTIYF.

CDR3 protein: CASSFRGGSTDTQYF. Here the CDR3 DNA reads TGCGCCAGCAGTTTCAGGGGGGGAAGCACAGATACGCAGTATTTT. This sequence joins TRBV5-1 and TRBJ2-3, with D perhaps matching TRBD1 or TRBD2 (7 bases each). The CDR3 sequence is 15 residues long. Germline lookup yields CDR1 SGHRS and CDR2 YFSETQ. Trimming removed 5 bases from V and 0 bases from J, with 13 bases in between.

This clone was seen only once. This chain links TRBV11-3 with TRBJ2-5; no definite D call. Looked up from germline, CDR1 is SGHNT and CDR2 is YENEEA. This CDR3 comprises 14 residues. V lost 0 bases and J lost 4, with 9 bases in between. The CDR3 nucleotides are TGTGCCAGCAGCTTAGATCCCGTAGGAGAGACCCAGTACTTC. Translation gives CASSLDPVGETQYF.

The sample holds a few counts of this clone. The V call is TRBV5-1, the J call TRBJ1-5, with D unclear. The CDR3 extends over 15 amino acids. CDR1 is SGHRS and CDR2 is YFSETQ in the germline V gene. V was pared by 1 base and J by 0 bases, with 8 bases between. CDR3: CASSLSGNSNQPQHF. CDR3 nucleotides: TGCGCCAGCAGCTTGTCGGGCAATAGCAATCAGCCCCAGCATTTT.